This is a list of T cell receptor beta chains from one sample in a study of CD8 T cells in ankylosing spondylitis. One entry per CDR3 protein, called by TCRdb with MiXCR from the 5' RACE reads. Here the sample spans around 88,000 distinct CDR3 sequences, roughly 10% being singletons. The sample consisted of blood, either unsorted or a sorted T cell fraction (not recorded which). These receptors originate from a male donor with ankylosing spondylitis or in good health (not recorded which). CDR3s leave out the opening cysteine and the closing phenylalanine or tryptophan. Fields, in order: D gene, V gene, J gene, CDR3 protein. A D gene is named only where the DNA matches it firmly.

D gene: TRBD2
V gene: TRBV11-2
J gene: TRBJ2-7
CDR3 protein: ASSATLAGGEQY

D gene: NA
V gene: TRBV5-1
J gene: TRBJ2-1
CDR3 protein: ASSPPGTGGNNEQF

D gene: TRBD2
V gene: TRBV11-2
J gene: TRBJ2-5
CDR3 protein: ASSSGTSGGQRRETQY

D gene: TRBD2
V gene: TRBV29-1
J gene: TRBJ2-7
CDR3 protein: SAGTSGGSYEQY

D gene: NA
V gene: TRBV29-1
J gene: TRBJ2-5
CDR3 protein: SVARNGGVWETQY

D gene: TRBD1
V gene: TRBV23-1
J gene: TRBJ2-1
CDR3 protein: ASSQRTGKGAIHRNEQF

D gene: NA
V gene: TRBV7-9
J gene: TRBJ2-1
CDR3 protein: ASSKGLINEQF

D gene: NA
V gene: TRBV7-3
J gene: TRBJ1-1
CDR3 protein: ASSLMGGSSNTEAF

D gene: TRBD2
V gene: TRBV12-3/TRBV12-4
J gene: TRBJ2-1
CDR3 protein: ASSLVSGGDYNEQF

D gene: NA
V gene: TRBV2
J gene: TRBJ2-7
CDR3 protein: ASSDPRQGGSYEQY

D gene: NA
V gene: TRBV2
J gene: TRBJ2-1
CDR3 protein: ASKEGFEQF

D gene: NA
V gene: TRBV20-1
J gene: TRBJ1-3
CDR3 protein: SASSGVGNTIY

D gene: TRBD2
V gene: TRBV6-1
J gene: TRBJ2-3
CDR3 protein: ASSGLAGSPRY

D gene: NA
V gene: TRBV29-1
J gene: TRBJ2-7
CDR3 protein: SVVVPDSYEQY

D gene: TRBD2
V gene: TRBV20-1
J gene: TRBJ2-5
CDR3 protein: SARGGTGEETQY

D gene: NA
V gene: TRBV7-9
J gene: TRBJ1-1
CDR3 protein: ASRIAWMGSEAF

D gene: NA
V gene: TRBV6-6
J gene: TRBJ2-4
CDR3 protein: ASSYRGKNIQY

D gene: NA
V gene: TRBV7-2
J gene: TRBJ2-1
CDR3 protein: ASSLEVYNEQF

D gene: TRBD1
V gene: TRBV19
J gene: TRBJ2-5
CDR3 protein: ASSYGQGASGETQY

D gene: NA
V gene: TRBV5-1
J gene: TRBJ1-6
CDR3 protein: ASSVSRGRGDSPLH

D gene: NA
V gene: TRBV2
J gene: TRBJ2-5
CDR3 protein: ASSEAGGLETQY

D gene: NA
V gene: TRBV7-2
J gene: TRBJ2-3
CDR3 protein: ASAKIAKDTQY

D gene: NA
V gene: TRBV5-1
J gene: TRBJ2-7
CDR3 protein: ASSGQGGGEQY

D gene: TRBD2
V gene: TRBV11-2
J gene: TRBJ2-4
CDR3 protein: ASSGNVAGRAKNIQY

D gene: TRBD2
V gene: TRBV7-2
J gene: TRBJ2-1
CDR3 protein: ASSLVGGDNEQF

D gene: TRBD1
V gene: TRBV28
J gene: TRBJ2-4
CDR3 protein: ASSLYDGQGIGKNIQY

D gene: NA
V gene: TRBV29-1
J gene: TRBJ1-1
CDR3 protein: SVALRFSNTEAF

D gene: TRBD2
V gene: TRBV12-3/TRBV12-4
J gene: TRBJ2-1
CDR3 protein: ASSSTSGLSYNEQF

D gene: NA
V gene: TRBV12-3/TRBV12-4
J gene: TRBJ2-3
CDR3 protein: ASKDNYSTDTQY

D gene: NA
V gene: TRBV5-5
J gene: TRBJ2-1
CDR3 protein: ASSWGGGNNEQF

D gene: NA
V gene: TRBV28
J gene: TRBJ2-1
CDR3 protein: ASSFGPVNEQF

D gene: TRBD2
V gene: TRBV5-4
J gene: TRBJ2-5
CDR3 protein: ASSPGGGRRQETQY

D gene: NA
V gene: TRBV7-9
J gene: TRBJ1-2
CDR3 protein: ASSPRDGGLYGYT

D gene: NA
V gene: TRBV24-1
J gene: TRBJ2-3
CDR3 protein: ATSDLLDLVPDTQY

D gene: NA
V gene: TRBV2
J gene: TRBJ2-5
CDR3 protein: ADRRDNQETQY

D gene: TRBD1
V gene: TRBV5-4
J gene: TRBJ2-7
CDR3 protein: ASSLVGQGSSYEQY

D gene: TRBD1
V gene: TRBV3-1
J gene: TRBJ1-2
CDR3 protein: ASSRGQAVGYT